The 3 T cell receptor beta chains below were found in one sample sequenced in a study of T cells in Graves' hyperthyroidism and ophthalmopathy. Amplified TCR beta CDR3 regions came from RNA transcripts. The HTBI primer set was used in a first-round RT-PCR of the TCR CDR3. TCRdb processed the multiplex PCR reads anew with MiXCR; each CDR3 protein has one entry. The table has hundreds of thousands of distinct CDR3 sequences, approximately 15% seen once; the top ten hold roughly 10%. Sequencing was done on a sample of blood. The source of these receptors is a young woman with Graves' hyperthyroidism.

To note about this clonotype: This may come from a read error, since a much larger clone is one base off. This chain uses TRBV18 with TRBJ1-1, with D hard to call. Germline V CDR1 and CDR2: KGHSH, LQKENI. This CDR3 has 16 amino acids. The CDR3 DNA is TGTGCCAGCTCACGGGCCGTCGGACGATTGAACACTGAAGCTTCCTTT. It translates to CASSRAVGRLNTEASF.

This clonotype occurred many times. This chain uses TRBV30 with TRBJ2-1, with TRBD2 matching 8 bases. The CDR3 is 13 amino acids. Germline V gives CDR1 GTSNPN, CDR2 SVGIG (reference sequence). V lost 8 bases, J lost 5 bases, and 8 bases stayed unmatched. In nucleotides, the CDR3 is TGTGCCCGTCGGACTAGCCCTGACAATGAGCAGTTCTTC. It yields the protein CARRTSPDNEQFF. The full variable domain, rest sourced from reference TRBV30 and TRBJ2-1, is SQTIHQWPATLVQPVGSPLSLECTVEGTSNPNLYWYRQAAGRGLQLLFYSVGIGQISSEVPQNLSASRPQDRQFILSSKKLLLSDSGFYLCARRTSPDNEQFFGPGTRLTVL.

CDR3 bases: TGTGCCAGCAGCTTAGGATCACAGGGGCGGCAGCCCCAGCATTTT. Its protein is CASSLGSQGRQPQHF. The gene calls are TRBV7-9 and TRBJ1-5; 7 bases align to TRBD1. The CDR3 length is 15 residues. CDR1 and CDR2 (germline): SEHNR, FQNEAQ (reference sequence). The V gene end was trimmed by 1 base and the J gene end by 7 bases; junction bases not matched to a gene: 7.